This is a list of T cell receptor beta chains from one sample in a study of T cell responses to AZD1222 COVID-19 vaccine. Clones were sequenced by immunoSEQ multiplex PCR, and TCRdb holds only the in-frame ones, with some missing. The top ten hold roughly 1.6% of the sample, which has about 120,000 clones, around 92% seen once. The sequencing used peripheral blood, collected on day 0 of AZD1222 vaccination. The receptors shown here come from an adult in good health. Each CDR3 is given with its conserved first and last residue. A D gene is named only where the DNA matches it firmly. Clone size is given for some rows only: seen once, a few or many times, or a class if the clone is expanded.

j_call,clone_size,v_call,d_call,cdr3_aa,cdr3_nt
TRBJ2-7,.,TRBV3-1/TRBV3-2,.,CASSQGGYEQYF,TGTGCCAGCAGCCAAGGTGGTTACGAGCAGTACTTC
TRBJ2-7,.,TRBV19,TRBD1,CASSTTGGAIYEQYF,TGTGCCAGTAGTACTACAGGGGGCGCAATCTACGAGCAGTACTTC
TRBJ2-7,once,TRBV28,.,CASSLSRGTYEQYF,TGTGCCAGCAGTTTGTCCAGGGGAACCTACGAGCAGTACTTC
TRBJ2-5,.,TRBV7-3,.,CASSLNPAPGETQYF,TGTGCCAGCAGCTTAAATCCAGCCCCGGGGGAGACCCAGTACTTC
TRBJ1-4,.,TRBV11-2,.,CASSLDIAVWEKLFF,TGTGCCAGCAGCTTAGATATTGCCGTTTGGGAAAAACTGTTTTTT
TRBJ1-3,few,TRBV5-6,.,CASSFWGLSGNTIYF,TGTGCCAGCAGCTTTTGGGGGCTGTCAGGAAACACCATATATTTT
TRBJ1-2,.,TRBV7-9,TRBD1,CASSTTAGGLNYGYTF,TGTGCCAGCAGCACAACGGCAGGGGGCCTGAACTATGGCTACACCTTC
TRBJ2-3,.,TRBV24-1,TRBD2,CATSDLRSGTSDTDTQYF,TGTGCCACCAGTGATTTAAGAAGCGGGACTAGTGACACAGATACGCAGTATTTT
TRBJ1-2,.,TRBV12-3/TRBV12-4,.,CASSSVPRGYTF,TGTGCCAGCAGCTCCGTCCCGAGGGGCTACACCTTC
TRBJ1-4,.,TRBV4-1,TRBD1,CASRTGRGATNEKLFF,TGCGCCAGCAGGACAGGGAGGGGGGCAACTAATGAAAAACTGTTTTTT
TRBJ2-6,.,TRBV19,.,CASRGPSSGANVLTF,TGTGCCAGTCGAGGGCCCAGCTCTGGGGCCAACGTCCTGACTTTC
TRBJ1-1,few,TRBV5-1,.,CASSSLPGHAMNTEAFF,TGCGCCAGCAGCTCTCTTCCGGGACACGCTATGAACACTGAAGCTTTCTTT
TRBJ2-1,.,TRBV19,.,CASSFTRVGGLGFNEQFF,TGTGCCAGTAGTTTCACACGGGTTGGCGGGTTGGGATTCAATGAGCAGTTCTTC
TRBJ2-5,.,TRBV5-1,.,CASSFVGSSGETQYF,TGCGCCAGCAGCTTCGTCGGCAGTTCGGGGGAGACCCAGTACTTC
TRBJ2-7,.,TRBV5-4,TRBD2,CASSLASGRQDEQYF,TGTGCCAGCAGCTTAGCTAGCGGGAGGCAGGACGAGCAGTACTTC
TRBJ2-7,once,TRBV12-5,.,CASGLVPSRGYEQYF,TGTGCTAGTGGTTTGGTACCGAGCAGAGGCTACGAGCAGTACTTC
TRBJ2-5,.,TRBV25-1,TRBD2,CASSAGLAGVLKTQYF,TGTGCCAGCAGTGCGGGACTAGCGGGAGTCTTAAAGACCCAGTACTTC
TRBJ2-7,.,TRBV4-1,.,CASSHQTGEQYF,TGCGCCAGCAGCCACCAGACAGGCGAGCAGTACTTC
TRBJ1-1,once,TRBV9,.,CASSVERGSAFF,TGTGCCAGCAGCGTAGAAAGGGGATCGGCTTTCTTT
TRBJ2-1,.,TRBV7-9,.,CASSSGPARQFF,TGTGCCAGCAGCTCGGGACCTGCAAGGCAGTTCTTC
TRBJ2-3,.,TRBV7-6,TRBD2,CASSYPGVGGRRSTDTQYF,TGTGCCAGCAGCTACCCCGGGGTCGGCGGGAGAAGAAGCACAGATACGCAGTATTTT
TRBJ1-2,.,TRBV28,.,CASSFGAVQTYGYTF,TGTGCCAGCAGTTTTGGGGCCGTGCAGACCTATGGCTACACCTTC
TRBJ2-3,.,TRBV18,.,CASSPYRESTDTQYF,TGTGCCAGCTCACCCTACAGGGAAAGCACAGATACGCAGTATTTT
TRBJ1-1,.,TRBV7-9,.,CASRLSGEAFF,TGTGCCAGCAGGCTAAGCGGTGAAGCTTTCTTT
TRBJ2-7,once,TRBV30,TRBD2,CAWPDTGTSGDEQYF,TGTGCCTGGCCAGATACGGGGACTAGCGGGGACGAGCAGTACTTC
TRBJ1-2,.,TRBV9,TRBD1,CASSIRDSGGRYGYTF,TGTGCCAGCAGCATACGGGACAGTGGGGGCCGCTATGGCTACACCTTC
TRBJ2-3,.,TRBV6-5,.,CASSYWGVVGDTQYF,TGTGCCAGCAGTTACTGGGGCGTGGTAGGAGATACGCAGTATTTT
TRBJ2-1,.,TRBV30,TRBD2,CAWARLAGGYNEQFF,TGTGCCTGGGCGCGACTAGCGGGAGGTTACAATGAGCAGTTCTTC
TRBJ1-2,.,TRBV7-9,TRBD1,CASSLGTGVAGYTF,TGTGCCAGCAGCTTAGGGACAGGGGTGGCTGGCTACACCTTC
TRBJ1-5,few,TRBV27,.,CASTREGYSNQPQHF,TGTGCCAGCACCCGTGAGGGCTATAGCAATCAGCCCCAGCATTTT
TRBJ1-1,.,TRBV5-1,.,CASSSRTETSDEAFF,TGCGCCAGCAGCTCCCGGACAGAGACAAGTGATGAAGCTTTCTTT
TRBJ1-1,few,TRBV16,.,CASSREGTEAFF,TGTGCCAGCAGCCGGGAGGGCACTGAAGCTTTCTTT
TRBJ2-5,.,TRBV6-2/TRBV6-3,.,CASSATPEETQYF,TGTGCCAGCAGCGCTACCCCCGAAGAGACCCAGTACTTC
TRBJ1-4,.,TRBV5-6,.,CASNDDSLNEKLFF,TGTGCCAGCAACGACGACAGTCTGAATGAAAAACTGTTTTTT
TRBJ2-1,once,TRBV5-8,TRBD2,CASSPGQRLAGGSYNEQFF,TGTGCCAGCAGCCCTGGACAGAGACTAGCGGGGGGCTCCTACAATGAGCAGTTCTTC
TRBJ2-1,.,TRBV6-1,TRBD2,CASSALEFSGRSNEQFF,TGTGCCAGCAGTGCACTCGAATTTAGCGGGAGAAGCAATGAGCAGTTCTTC